The present T cell receptor (beta chain) was sequenced within a study of blood T cell repertoires in COVID-19. TCRdb's table, derived via immunoSEQ multiplex PCR, lists solely in-frame clones and lacks some. The sample carries approximately 160,000 clones, around 81% recorded once. In Cohort 3, a recovered donor had either two negative PCRs, clearance, or symptom resolution. The CDR3 has 16 residues. Germline CDR1 reads GTSNPN; CDR2 reads SVGIG (reference sequence). V lost 5 bases, J lost 5 bases, and 13 bases stayed unmatched. This receptor was taken from a man in his forties who had recovered from COVID-19. Specimen: PBMCs or T cells enriched from blood (not recorded which). The gene calls are TRBV30 and TRBJ2-1, with 9 bases that match TRBD1. The CDR3 loop reads CAWSDEGQGLNNEQFF. The CDR3 DNA follows: TGTGCCTGGTCAGACGAGGGACAGGGTCTAAACAATGAGCAGTTCTTC.